A single sample gave rise to the 8 T cell receptor beta chains below, sequenced in a study of T cell responses to AZD1222 COVID-19 vaccine. The data were produced by immunoSEQ multiplex PCR, yet TCRdb's version contains in-frame clones alone and is incomplete. The sample lists approximately 110,000 clones, about 90% occurring once. The source material was peripheral blood, sampled on day 0 of AZD1222 vaccination. These receptors were collected from an adult in good health.

The V gene is TRBV19, the J gene TRBJ2-4; D gene unclear. This CDR3 is built from 15 residues. Germline CDR1 is LNHDA and CDR2 is SQIVND (reference sequence). Trimming shortened V by 7 bases and J by 0 bases, and 13 bases separated the two germline ends. The CDR3, as DNA: TGTGCCAGTACCCCCGGTTGGGAAGCCAAAAACATTCAGTACTTC. It encodes CASTPGWEAKNIQYF.

This chain connects TRBV5-8 to TRBJ2-1, with TRBD1 matching 7 bases. J lost 4 bases, V lost 1 base, and 11 bases had no gene match. Germline V gene data show CDR1 as SGHTS and CDR2 as YDEGEE. The CDR3 runs to 17 residues. The DNA for the CDR3 is TGTGCCAGCAGCTTGCATGTCCGACAGGGCACTTACAATGAGCAGTTCTTC. Amino acids: CASSLHVRQGTYNEQFF.

The CDR3 DNA sequence: TGCGCCAGCAGCCAAGAAAGCTCTGGAAACACCATATATTTT. This encodes CASSQESSGNTIYF. The chain is built from TRBV4-1 and TRBJ1-3; no definite D call. CDR1 is MGHRA, CDR2 YSYEKL, per germline. CDR3 length equals 14 residues. V was cut by 0 bases and J by 0 bases, with 3 bases left in between.

This clone was seen just once. This chain connects TRBV5-1 to TRBJ1-1, with no clear D. V was trimmed by 1 base and J by 1 base, leaving 8 bases between them. This CDR3 spans 14 amino acids. The germline V gene encodes CDR1 SGHRS and CDR2 YFSETQ. The CDR3 DNA follows: TGCGCCAGCAGCTTGTATGGGGAGAACACTGAAGCTTTCTTT. Its protein is CASSLYGENTEAFF.

The V call is TRBV10-2, the J call TRBJ1-2; the D is unclear. V lost 6 bases, J lost 0 bases, and 11 bases lay in between. The CDR3 loop spans 14 amino acids. Germline CDR1 reads WSHSY; CDR2 reads SAAADI. In DNA, the CDR3 is TGCGCCAGCAGCTCGACTGGAGCTAACTATGGCTACACCTTC. This translates into CASSSTGANYGYTF.

V usage is TRBV7-9 and J usage is TRBJ1-1, with D uncertain. V lost 2 bases and J 1 base, leaving 8 bases between the germline ends. CDR1 is SEHNR, CDR2 FQNEAQ, per germline (reference sequence). The CDR3 totals 14 residues. The CDR3 DNA sequence: TGTGCCAGCAGCTTATCCGGAGCGAACACTGAAGCTTTCTTT. Its translation is CASSLSGANTEAFF.

The DNA of the CDR3 is TGTGCCAGCAGTAAGATCCCGGGACAGACTTCGGGGAGTTCACCCCTCCACTTT. Translation gives CASSKIPGQTSGSSPLHF. The rearrangement joins TRBV3-1 (or the pseudogene TRBV3-2) to TRBJ1-6; 7 bases align to TRBD1. Germline CDR1 reads LGHDT; CDR2 reads YNNKEL (reference sequence). Unmatched junction bases numbered 20, after V lost 6 bases and J lost 9 bases. The CDR3 runs 18 residues.

The chain recombines TRBV6-5 with TRBJ1-1; no firm D call. V gave up 10 bases and J gave up 5 bases, with 23 bases separating them. Germline values: CDR1 MNHEY, CDR2 SVGAGI. The CDR3 has 15 amino acids. CDR3 sequence reads: CATSLDLGYGTEAFF. The CDR3 DNA is TGTGCCACCTCTCTTGATCTCGGTTATGGTACTGAAGCTTTCTTT.